The present TCR beta chain was sequenced within a study of blood T cell repertoires in COVID-19. About the research overall: PBMCs, B-cell-depleted T cells, or T cells were the source of the cDNA or gDNA that made up the material.

Method: immunoSEQ multiplex PCR; TCRdb's copy keeps in-frame clones and lacks some. The table lists 43,000 or so clones, roughly 86% of them singletons. Trimming left V 5 bases short and J 3 bases short, with 8 bases between. CDR3 length: 13 amino acids. CDR1 is SGHAT, CDR2 FQNNGV, per germline. The source of this sequence is a man aged 60 to 75 with active or convalescent COVID-19. J is TRBJ2-1 and V is TRBV11-2; D possibly corresponds to TRBD2 (6 bases). Specimen: peripheral blood. In DNA form, the CDR3 reads TGTGCCAGCAGCCGGGGGTACTACAATGAGCAGTTCTTC. This encodes CASSRGYYNEQFF.